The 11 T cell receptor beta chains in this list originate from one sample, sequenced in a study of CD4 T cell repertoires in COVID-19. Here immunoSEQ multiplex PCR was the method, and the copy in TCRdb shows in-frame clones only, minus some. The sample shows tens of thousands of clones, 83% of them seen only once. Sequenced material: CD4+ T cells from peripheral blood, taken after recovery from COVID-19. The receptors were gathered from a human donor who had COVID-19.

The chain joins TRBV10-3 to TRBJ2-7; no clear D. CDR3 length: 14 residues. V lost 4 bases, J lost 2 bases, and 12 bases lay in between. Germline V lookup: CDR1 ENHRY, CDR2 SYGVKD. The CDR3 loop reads CAISGAGSTYEQYF. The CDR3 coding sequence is TGTGCCATCAGTGGCGCAGGTTCTACCTACGAGCAGTACTTC.

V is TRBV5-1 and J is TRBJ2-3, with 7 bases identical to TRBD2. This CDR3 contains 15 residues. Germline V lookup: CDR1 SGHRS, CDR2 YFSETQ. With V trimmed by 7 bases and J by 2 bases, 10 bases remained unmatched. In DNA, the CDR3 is TGCGCCAGCTGTCCCCCGGGGGGAACCACAGATACGCAGTATTTT. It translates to CASCPPGGTTDTQYF.

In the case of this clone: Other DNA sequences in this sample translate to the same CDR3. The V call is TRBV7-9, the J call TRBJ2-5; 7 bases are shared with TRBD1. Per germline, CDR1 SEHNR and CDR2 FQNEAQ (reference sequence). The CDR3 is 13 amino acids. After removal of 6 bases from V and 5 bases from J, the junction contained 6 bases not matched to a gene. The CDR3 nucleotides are TGTGCCAGCAGTTTACTAGGGGGCGAGACCCAGTACTTC. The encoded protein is CASSLLGGETQYF.

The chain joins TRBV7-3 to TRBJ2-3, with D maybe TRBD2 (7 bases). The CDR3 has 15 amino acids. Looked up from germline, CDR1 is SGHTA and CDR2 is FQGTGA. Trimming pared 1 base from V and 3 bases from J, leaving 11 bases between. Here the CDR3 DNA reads TGTGCCAGCAGCTTAAGCGGGGGCAGGACAGATACGCAGTATTTT. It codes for CASSLSGGRTDTQYF.

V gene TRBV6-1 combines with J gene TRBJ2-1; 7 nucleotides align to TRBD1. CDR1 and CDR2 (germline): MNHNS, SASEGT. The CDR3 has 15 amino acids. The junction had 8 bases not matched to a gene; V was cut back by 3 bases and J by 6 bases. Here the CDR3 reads CASSDRDRVANEQFF. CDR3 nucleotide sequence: TGTGCCAGCAGTGATAGGGACAGAGTTGCCAATGAGCAGTTCTTC.

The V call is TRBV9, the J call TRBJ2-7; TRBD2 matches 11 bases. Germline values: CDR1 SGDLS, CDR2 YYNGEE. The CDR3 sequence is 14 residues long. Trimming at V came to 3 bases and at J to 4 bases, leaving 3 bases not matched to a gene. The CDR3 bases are TGTGCCAGCAGCGCTAGCGGGGGGCGATACGAGCAGTACTTC. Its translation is CASSASGGRYEQYF.

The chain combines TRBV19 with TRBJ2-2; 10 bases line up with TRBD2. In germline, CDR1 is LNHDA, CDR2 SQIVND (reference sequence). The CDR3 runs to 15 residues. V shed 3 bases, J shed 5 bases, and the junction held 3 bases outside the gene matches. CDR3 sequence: CASSMLLAGTGELFF. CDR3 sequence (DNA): TGTGCCAGTAGTATGTTACTAGCGGGGACCGGGGAGCTGTTTTTT.

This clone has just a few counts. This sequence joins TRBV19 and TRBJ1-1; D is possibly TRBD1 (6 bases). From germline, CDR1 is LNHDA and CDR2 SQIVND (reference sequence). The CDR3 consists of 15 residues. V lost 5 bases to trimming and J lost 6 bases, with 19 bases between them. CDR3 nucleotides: TGTGCCAGTAGTGCTCTTGGGACACCAGGGGCTGAAGCTTTCTTT. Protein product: CASSALGTPGAEAFF.

CDR3 nucleotides: TGTGCCACCAGTGACCCTGGGACAGGGGGCGGTGAGACCCAGTACTTC. It translates to CATSDPGTGGGETQYF. The chain is built from TRBV24-1 and TRBJ2-5; the match to TRBD1 covers 12 bases. Unmatched junction bases numbered 7, after V lost 4 bases and J lost 5 bases. The germline V gene encodes CDR1 KGHDR and CDR2 SFDVKD. This CDR3 is built from 16 residues.

In DNA form, the CDR3 reads TGTGCCAGCAGCCTAACCGACCCGCAATACAATGAGCAGTTCTTC. It yields the protein CASSLTDPQYNEQFF. The chain is built from TRBV11-2 and TRBJ2-1; D not certain. Germline assignment: CDR1 SGHAT and CDR2 FQNNGV. V dropped 5 bases and J dropped 4 bases, with 15 bases sitting between them. The CDR3 sequence is 15 residues long.

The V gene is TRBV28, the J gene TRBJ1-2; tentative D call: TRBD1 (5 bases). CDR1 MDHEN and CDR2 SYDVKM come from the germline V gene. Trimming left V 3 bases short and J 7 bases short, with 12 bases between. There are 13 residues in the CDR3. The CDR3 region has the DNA TGTGCCAGCAGTTTGTCAGGGTTGGCTGGCTACACCTTC. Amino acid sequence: CASSLSGLAGYTF.